This record concerns one T cell receptor (beta chain) sequence. Its matching antigen is unknown. Healthy donors constituted the controls, which were matched for age and sex. Negative isolation yielded the CD8+ and CD4+ T cells, while FACS enriched the TEMRA cells. The data were taken from a study of CD8 T cells in Susac syndrome. Study results and limitations: The study's TCR sequencing and HLA analysis drew on a certain number of individuals. That number was acknowledged as relatively small.

Random hexamers served to reverse transcribe roughly 0.45 to 1 ug RNA. By means of immunoSEQ multiplex PCR, TCR beta CDR3 spanning 54 Vbeta and 13 Jbeta underwent amplification. Using its own MiXCR run on the immunoSEQ multiplex PCR reads, TCRdb lists one record per CDR3 protein. Here the sample spans about 160,000 distinct CDR3 sequences, around 90% being singletons. The CDR3 loop spans 14 amino acids. Trimming took 3 bases from V and 1 from J, leaving 9 bases between them. The germline V gene encodes CDR1 SEHNR and CDR2 FQNEAQ (reference sequence). V and J are TRBV7-9 and TRBJ1-2; no firm D call. The TCR was taken from a human donor in good health. Sequenced material: CD4+ T cells from PBMCs. CDR3 protein: CASSFSGSNYGYTF. CDR3 nucleotides: TGTGCCAGCAGCTTCTCAGGTAGTAACTATGGCTACACCTTC.